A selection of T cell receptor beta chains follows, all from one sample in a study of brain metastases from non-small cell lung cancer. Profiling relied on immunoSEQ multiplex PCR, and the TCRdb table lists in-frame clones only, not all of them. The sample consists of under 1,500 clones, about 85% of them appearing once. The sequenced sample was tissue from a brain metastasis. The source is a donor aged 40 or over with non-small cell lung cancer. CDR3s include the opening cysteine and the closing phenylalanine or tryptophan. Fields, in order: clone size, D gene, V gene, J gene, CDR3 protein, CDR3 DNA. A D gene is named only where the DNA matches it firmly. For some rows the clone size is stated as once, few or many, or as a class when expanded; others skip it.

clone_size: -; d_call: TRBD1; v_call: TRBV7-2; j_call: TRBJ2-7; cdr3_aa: CASSQPGQGSYEQYF; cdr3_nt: TGTGCCAGCAGCCAGCCGGGACAGGGTTCCTACGAGCAGTACTTC
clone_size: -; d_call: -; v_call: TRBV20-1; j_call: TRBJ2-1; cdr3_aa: CSASRASSYNEQFF; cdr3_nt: TGCAGTGCTAGTCGGGCAAGCTCCTACAATGAGCAGTTCTTC
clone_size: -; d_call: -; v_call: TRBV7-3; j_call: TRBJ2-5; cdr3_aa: CASSLTRDEETQYF; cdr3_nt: TGTGCCAGCAGCTTAACGCGGGACGAAGAGACCCAGTACTTC
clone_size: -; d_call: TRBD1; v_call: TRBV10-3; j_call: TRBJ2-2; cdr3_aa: CAIGQGDTGELFF; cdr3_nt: TGTGCCATAGGACAGGGTGACACCGGGGAGCTGTTTTTT
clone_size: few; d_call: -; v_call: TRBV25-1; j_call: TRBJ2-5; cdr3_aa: CASSDRRQRQETQYF; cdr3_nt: TGTGCCAGCAGTGACCGGAGACAGAGACAAGAGACCCAGTACTTC
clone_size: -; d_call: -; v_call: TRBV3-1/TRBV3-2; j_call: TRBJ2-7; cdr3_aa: CASSLSRDGEQYF; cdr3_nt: TGTGCCAGCAGCCTAAGTCGGGATGGCGAACAGTACTTC
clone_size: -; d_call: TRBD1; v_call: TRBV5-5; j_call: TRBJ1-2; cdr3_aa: CASSLEEDRENYGYTF; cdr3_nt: TGTGCCAGCAGCTTGGAAGAAGACAGGGAAAACTATGGCTACACCTTC
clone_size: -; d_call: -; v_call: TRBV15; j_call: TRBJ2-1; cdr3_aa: CATSSAARNEQFF; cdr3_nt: TGTGCCACCAGCAGTGCCGCTAGGAATGAGCAGTTCTTC
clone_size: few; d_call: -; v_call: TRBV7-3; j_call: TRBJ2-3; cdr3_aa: CASSPVSGGSTDTQYF; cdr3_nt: TGTGCCAGCAGTCCGGTTAGCGGAGGGAGCACAGATACGCAGTATTTT
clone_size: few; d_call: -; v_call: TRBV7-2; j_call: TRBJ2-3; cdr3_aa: CASSSWGGGGPRTQYF; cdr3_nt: TGTGCCAGCAGCTCTTGGGGGGGCGGGGGCCCAAGGACGCAGTATTTT
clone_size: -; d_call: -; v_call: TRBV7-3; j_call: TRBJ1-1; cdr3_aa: CASSPQFLNTEAFF; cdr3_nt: TGTGCCAGCAGCCCCCAGTTCTTGAACACTGAAGCTTTCTTT
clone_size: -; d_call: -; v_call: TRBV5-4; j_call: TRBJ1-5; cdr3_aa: CASSPGVRQPQHF; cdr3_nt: TGTGCCAGCAGCCCCGGAGTTAGACAGCCCCAGCATTTT
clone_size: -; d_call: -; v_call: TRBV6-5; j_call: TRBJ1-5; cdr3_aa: CASKDRRAGNQPQHF; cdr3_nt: TGTGCCAGCAAAGACAGGCGTGCGGGCAATCAGCCCCAGCATTTT
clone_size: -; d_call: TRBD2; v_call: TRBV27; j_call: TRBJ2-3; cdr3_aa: CASRPSPGLVVGTQYF; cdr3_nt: TGTGCCAGCAGACCAAGTCCGGGACTAGTAGTTGGTACGCAGTATTTT
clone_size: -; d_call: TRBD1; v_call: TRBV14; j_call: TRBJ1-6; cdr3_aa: CASSQTPGGSSPLHF; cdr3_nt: TGTGCCAGCAGCCAAACCCCAGGGGGAAGTTCACCCCTCCACTTT
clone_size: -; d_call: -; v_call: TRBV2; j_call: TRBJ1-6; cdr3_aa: CASSEGRISNSPLHF; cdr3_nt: TGTGCCAGCAGTGAGGGCAGAATCAGCAATTCACCCCTCCACTTT
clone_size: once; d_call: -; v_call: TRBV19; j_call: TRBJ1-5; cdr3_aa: CASSISLGVTQHF; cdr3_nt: TGTGCCAGTAGTATTTCGCTGGGGGTCACCCAGCATTTT
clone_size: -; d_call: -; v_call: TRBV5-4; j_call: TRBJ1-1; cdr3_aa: CASSLDPTAREAFF; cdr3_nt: TGTGCCAGCAGCTTGGACCCGACAGCACGTGAAGCTTTCTTT
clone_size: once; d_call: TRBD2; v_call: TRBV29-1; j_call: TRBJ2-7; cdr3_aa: CSVILRLAATYEQYF; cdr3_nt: TGCAGCGTAATCCTTCGACTAGCGGCTACCTACGAGCAGTACTTC
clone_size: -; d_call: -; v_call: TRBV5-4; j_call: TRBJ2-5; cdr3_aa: CASSFGGRKEETQYF; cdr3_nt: TGTGCCAGCAGCTTTGGGGGTCGGAAGGAGGAGACCCAGTACTTC
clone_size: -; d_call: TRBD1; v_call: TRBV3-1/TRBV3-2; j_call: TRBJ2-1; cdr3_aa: CASSQVGQMVF; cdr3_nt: TGTGCCAGCAGCCAAGTGGGACAGATGGTCTTC
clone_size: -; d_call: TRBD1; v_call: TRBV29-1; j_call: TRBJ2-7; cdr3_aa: CSVGTGSYEQYF; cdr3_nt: TGCAGCGTTGGGACAGGGAGCTACGAGCAGTACTTC
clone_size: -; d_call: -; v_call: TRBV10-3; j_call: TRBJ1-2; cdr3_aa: CAIRGGAGTGYTF; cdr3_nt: TGTGCCATCAGGGGGGGGGCCGGTACTGGCTACACCTTC
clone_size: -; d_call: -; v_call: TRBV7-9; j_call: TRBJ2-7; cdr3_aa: CASSLAGFSYEQYF; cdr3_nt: TGTGCCAGCAGCTTAGCAGGGTTCTCCTACGAGCAGTACTTC
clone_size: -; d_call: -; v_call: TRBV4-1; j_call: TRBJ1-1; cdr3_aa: CASSQRGGGHTEAFF; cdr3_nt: TGCGCCAGCAGCCAGCGAGGTGGAGGCCACACTGAAGCTTTCTTT
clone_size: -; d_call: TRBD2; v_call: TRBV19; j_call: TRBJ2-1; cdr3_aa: CASSMVTSGTGRNEQFF; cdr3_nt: TGTGCCAGTAGTATGGTGACTAGCGGGACCGGCCGGAATGAGCAGTTCTTC
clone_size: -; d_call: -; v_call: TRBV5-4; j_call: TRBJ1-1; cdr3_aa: CASSLGGGEGNTEAFF; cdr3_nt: TGTGCCAGCAGCTTGGGAGGGGGTGAAGGAAACACTGAAGCTTTCTTT
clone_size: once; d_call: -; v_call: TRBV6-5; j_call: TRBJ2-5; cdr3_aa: CASHKTGKGSEIQYF; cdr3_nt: TGTGCCAGTCACAAGACCGGGAAAGGGTCAGAGATCCAGTACTTC
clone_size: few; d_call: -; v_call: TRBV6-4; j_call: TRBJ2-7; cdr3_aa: CASSATGAGNKYF; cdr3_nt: TGTGCCAGCAGCGCGACCGGAGCAGGGAATAAGTACTTC
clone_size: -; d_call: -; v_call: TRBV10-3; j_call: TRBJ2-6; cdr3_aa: CAIRPRDSGANVLTF; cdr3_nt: TGTGCCATCAGACCACGGGACTCTGGGGCCAACGTCCTGACTTTC
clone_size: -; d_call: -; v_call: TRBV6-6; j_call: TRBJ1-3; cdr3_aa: CAISRGSSENTIYF; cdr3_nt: TGTGCCATTTCCCGAGGGAGCTCTGAAAACACCATATATTTT
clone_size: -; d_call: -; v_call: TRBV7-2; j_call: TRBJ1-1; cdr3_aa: CASSIWLGGTEAFF; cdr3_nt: TGTGCCAGCAGTATTTGGTTAGGGGGGACTGAAGCTTTCTTT
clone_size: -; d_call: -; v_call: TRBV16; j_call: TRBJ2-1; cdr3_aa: CASSQAGAQGEQFF; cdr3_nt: TGTGCCAGCAGCCAGGCGGGGGCCCAGGGTGAGCAGTTCTTC
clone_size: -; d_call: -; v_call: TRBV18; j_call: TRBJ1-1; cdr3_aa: CASSPVGPRAFF; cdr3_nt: TGTGCTAGCTCACCGGTAGGGCCCCGGGCTTTCTTT
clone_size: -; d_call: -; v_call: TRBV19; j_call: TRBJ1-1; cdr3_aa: CASRGAHMNTEAFF; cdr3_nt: TGTGCCAGTAGGGGGGCTCACATGAACACTGAAGCTTTCTTT
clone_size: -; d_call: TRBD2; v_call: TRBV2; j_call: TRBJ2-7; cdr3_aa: CASRTSGIYEQYF; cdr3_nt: TGTGCCAGCAGGACTAGCGGGATATACGAGCAGTACTTC
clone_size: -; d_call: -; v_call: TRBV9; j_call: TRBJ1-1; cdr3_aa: CASSVDGMGTEAFF; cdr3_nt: TGTGCCAGCAGCGTAGACGGGATGGGCACTGAAGCTTTCTTT
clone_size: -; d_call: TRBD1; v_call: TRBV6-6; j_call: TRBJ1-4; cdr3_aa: CASRPPGQGNEKLFF; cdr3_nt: TGTGCCAGCAGACCCCCGGGACAGGGAAATGAAAAACTGTTTTTT
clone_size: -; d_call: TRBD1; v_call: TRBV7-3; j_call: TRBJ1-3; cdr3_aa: CASSASGTGRNTIYF; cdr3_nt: TGTGCCAGCAGCGCATCCGGGACAGGGCGAAACACCATATATTTT
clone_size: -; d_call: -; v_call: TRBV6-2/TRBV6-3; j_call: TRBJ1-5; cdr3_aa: CASSINQGNQPQHF; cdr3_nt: TGTGCCAGCAGTATCAATCAGGGAAATCAGCCCCAGCATTTT
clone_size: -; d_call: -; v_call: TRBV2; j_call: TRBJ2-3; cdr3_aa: CASRAGSTDTQYF; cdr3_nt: TGTGCCAGCAGGGCTGGTAGCACAGATACGCAGTATTTT
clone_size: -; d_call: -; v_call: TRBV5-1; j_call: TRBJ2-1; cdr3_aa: CASSLEGEVHNEQFF; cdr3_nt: TGCGCCAGCAGCTTAGAGGGGGAGGTACACAATGAGCAGTTCTTC
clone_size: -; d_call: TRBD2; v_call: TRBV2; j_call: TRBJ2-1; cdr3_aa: CASWTSGRTSYNEQFF; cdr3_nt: TGTGCCTCCTGGACTAGCGGGAGGACATCCTACAATGAGCAGTTCTTC
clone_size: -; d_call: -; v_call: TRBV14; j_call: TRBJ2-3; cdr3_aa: CASSQRIVTDTQYF; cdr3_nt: TGTGCCAGCAGCCAAAGGATAGTGACAGATACGCAGTATTTT
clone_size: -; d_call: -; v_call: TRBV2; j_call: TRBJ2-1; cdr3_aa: CASQTVLGEQFF; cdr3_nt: TGTGCCAGCCAGACAGTCCTCGGTGAGCAGTTCTTC